This record covers a single T cell receptor (beta chain). V was shortened by 2 bases and J by 2 bases, with 12 bases between the two germline ends. The CDR3 consists of 15 residues. Germline CDR1 reads MNHEY; CDR2 reads SVGAGI. The source material, RNA transcripts, was used to amplify TCR beta CDR3 regions. The HTBI primer set drove a first-round RT-PCR of the TCR CDR3. TCRdb ran MiXCR on the multiplex PCR reads and lists one entry per CDR3 protein. The profile shows just over 550,000 distinct CDR3 sequences, around 46% of them singletons. This entry is derived from a study of T cells in Graves' hyperthyroidism and ophthalmopathy. Patients were excluded because of uncontrolled infection, other autoimmune disease, pregnancy or lactation.

The chain is built from TRBV6-5 and TRBJ2-5, with D hard to call. The clonotype originates from a woman aged 18-29 years with Graves' hyperthyroidism. Sequencing was carried out using peripheral blood or thyroid tissue (not recorded which). Here the CDR3 DNA reads TGTGCCAGCAGTTACACATCTCAAAATCAAGAGACCCAGTACTTC. It specifies CASSYTSQNQETQYF.